This passage covers 4 T cell receptor beta chains from one sample sequenced in a study of molecular identifiers for immune sequencing clone quantification. Using its own MiXCR run on the PCR reads, TCRdb lists one record per CDR3 protein. This table holds around 470,000 distinct CDR3 sequences, 20% to 25% found once. The sample was naive CD8+ T cells from blood, with Jurkat cell RNA spiked in. Subset of the sample: FACS-sorted CD8+CD4-CCR7+CD45RA+ naive T cells. These receptors were obtained from a human donor in good health. Some libraries in this study had Jurkat cell RNA spiked in.

This clonotype was seen more than once but under ten times. This chain joins TRBV28 and TRBJ1-1; 10 nucleotides align to TRBD1. Germline V gene data show CDR1 as MDHEN and CDR2 as SYDVKM. V trimming: 5 bases; J trimming: 5 bases; junction bases outside the gene matches: 5. The CDR3 has 14 amino acids. CDR3 amino acids: CASSRQGASTEAFF. CDR3 bases: TGTGCCAGCAGTCGACAGGGGGCGAGTACTGAAGCTTTCTTT. The full variable domain, with the rest looked up from reference TRBV28 and TRBJ1-1, is DVKVTQSSRYLVKRTGEKVFLECVQDMDHENMFWYRQDPGLGLRLIYFSYDVKMKEKGDIPEGYSVSREKKERFSLILESASTNQTSMYLCASSRQGASTEAFFGQGTRLTVV.

Concerning this clonotype: A much larger clone lies one base from this, so it may be a read error. Written as DNA, the CDR3 is TGTGCCAGCAGCCGCCCAACTAGCGGGAGGGCGGAGCAGCACTTC. Translated: CASSRPTSGRAEQHF. The chain employs TRBV7-2 and TRBJ2-7; 13 bases line up with TRBD2. The CDR3 runs to 15 residues. CDR1 and CDR2 (germline): SGHTA, FQGNSA.

This clonotype has at least ten counts. The V gene is TRBV29-1, the J gene TRBJ1-1, with 7 bases aligning to TRBD1. V lost 7 bases and J lost 2; bases outside the gene matches: 10. This CDR3 has 14 residues. Germline CDR1 reads SQVTM; CDR2 reads ANQGSEA. The CDR3 spells CSADGTDSNTEAFF. CDR3 nucleotide sequence: TGCAGCGCGGACGGGACAGATAGTAACACTGAAGCTTTCTTT.

V is TRBV6-2 or TRBV6-3 and J is TRBJ2-7, with 10 positions matching TRBD2. This CDR3 spans 15 amino acids. Looked up from germline, CDR1 is MNHEY and CDR2 is SVGEGT. With V trimmed by 6 bases and J by 4 bases, 9 bases remained unmatched. CDR3 sequence reads: CASSQIAGGTYEQYF. For the CDR3, the DNA is TGTGCCAGCAGCCAGATAGCGGGGGGCACGTACGAGCAGTACTTC.